Below are 26 T cell receptor beta chains sequenced from a single sample in a study of T cell responses to AZD1222 COVID-19 vaccine. Measured with immunoSEQ multiplex PCR; TCRdb has only the in-frame clones, and not every one. The sample shows about 68,000 clones, about four fifths of them seen only once. Here the sequenced sample was peripheral blood, taken on day 0 of AZD1222 vaccination. The receptors stem from an adult in good health.

The chain uses TRBV10-3 and TRBJ2-1; 7 positions match TRBD1. Germline V gives CDR1 ENHRY, CDR2 SYGVKD. J lost 1 base, V lost 6 bases, and 3 bases had no gene match. This CDR3 spans 14 amino acids. CDR3 protein: CAIRGQESYNEQFF. CDR3 nucleotides: TGTGCCATCAGAGGACAGGAATCCTACAATGAGCAGTTCTTC.

The chain carries TRBV21-1 and TRBJ1-5. TRBV21-1 is noted as a pseudogene. The CDR3 runs to 15 residues. CDR3 sequence (DNA): TGTGCCAGCAGCAATCGAGGACCGGTCAATCAGCCCCAGCATTTT. Amino acids: CASSNRGPVNQPQHF.

The V and J genes are TRBV18 and TRBJ1-3; D unresolved. V was cut by 5 bases and J by 0 bases, with 14 bases left in between. In germline, CDR1 is KGHSH, CDR2 LQKENI. The CDR3 runs to 16 residues. CDR3 region: CASSESGSSSGNTIYF. DNA for the CDR3: TGTGCCAGCTCAGAATCCGGGAGCAGCTCTGGAAACACCATATATTTT.

This chain uses TRBV5-1 with TRBJ2-2; TRBD2 is a possible D gene (6 bases). V was trimmed by 1 base and J by 0 bases, leaving 13 bases between them. CDR3 length: 17 amino acids. Per germline, CDR1 SGHRS and CDR2 YFSETQ. CDR3 region: CASSLNLRGPNTGELFF. CDR3 nucleotide sequence: TGCGCCAGCAGCTTGAATTTGCGGGGACCGAACACCGGGGAGCTGTTTTTT.

The chain employs TRBV30 and TRBJ2-2, with 7 bases identical to TRBD2. V was pared by 4 bases and J by 4 bases, with 9 bases of the junction left unmatched. The CDR3 runs 15 residues. The germline V gene has CDR1 GTSNPN and CDR2 SVGIG (reference sequence). Here the CDR3 reads CAWTLGLVGTGELFF. The CDR3 nucleotides are TGTGCCTGGACACTCGGACTAGTGGGCACCGGGGAGCTGTTTTTT.

J is TRBJ2-1 and V is TRBV5-1, with 9 bases fitting TRBD2. From germline, CDR1 is SGHRS and CDR2 YFSETQ. V dropped 2 bases and J dropped 4; count of bases not matched to a gene: 4. There are 15 residues in the CDR3. CDR3 residues: CASSLAGGGYNEQFF. The CDR3 DNA reads TGCGCCAGCAGCTTAGCGGGGGGCGGGTACAATGAGCAGTTCTTC. Drawing the rest from reference TRBV5-1 and TRBJ2-1, the complete variable domain is KAGVTQTPRYLIKTRGQQVTLSCSPISGHRSVSWYQQTPGQGLQFLFEYFSETQRNKGNFPGRFSGRQFSNSRSEMNVSTLELGDSALYLCASSLAGGGYNEQFFGPGTRLTVL.

J is TRBJ1-1 and V is TRBV18; a possible D gene is TRBD1 (6 bases). This CDR3 is built from 13 residues. Germline values: CDR1 KGHSH, CDR2 LQKENI. The V gene lost 3 bases and the J gene lost 2 bases, with 7 bases spanning the gap. CDR3 protein: CASSPGQNTEAFF. The DNA of the CDR3 is TGTGCCAGCTCACCGGGACAAAACACTGAAGCTTTCTTT.

This sequence joins TRBV10-3 and TRBJ2-7; D is uncertain. Trimming removed 8 bases at V and 6 bases at J, with 20 bases between. CDR3 length equals 14 residues. The V gene's germline CDR1 is ENHRY and CDR2 SYGVKD. The CDR3 loop is CAIHDGQYRSEQYF. CDR3 in DNA: TGTGCCATCCATGATGGGCAGTACCGATCCGAGCAGTACTTC.

The V call is TRBV15, the J call TRBJ1-1; 9 bases agree with TRBD1. The CDR3 has 16 residues. Looked up from germline, CDR1 is LNHNV and CDR2 is YYDKDF (reference sequence). The trim removed 9 bases at V and 4 bases at J, leaving 15 bases unmatched. CDR3 nucleotides: TGTGCCACGACTAGGGACAGGGCGTTCGAAAGCACTGAAGCTTTCTTT. Its protein is CATTRDRAFESTEAFF.

V gene TRBV4-2 combines with J gene TRBJ2-1; D gene ambiguous. The CDR3 has 15 residues. Germline V CDR1 and CDR2: LGHNA, YNFKEQ. V was cut by 0 bases and J by 4 bases, with 10 bases left in between. The CDR3 nucleotides read TGTGCCAGCAGCCAAGATCGGGCCGGATACAATGAGCAGTTCTTC. This codes for CASSQDRAGYNEQFF.

This clone turned up a few times. CDR3: CASSLGGFNSPLHF. CDR3 DNA: TGTGCCAGCAGCTTAGGAGGGTTTAATTCACCCCTCCACTTT. The chain uses TRBV11-2 and TRBJ1-6; no reliable D call. Trimming cost V 1 base and J 6 bases, with 7 bases left between them. In germline, CDR1 is SGHAT, CDR2 FQNNGV. There are 14 residues in the CDR3.

The chain couples TRBV5-1 to TRBJ1-4; 9 bases agree with TRBD1. J gave up 8 bases and V 3 bases, and 14 bases lay outside the gene matches. Germline lookup yields CDR1 SGHRS and CDR2 YFSETQ. The CDR3 is made up of 17 amino acids. CDR3 region: CASSSRNPGQGHEKLFF. Written as DNA, the CDR3 is TGCGCCAGCAGCTCAAGGAACCCGGGACAGGGACACGAAAAACTGTTTTTT.

The chain carries TRBV11-2 and TRBJ2-7; D may be TRBD2 (6 bases). The V and J ends lost 6 bases and 4 bases respectively, with 28 bases between them. Germline CDR1 is SGHAT and CDR2 is FQNNGV. The CDR3 length is 18 residues. The CDR3 reads CASRTGDWSPSSKYEQYF. In nucleotides, the CDR3 is TGTGCCAGCAGGACTGGGGACTGGTCTCCCTCAAGTAAATACGAGCAGTACTTC.

The chain couples TRBV19 to TRBJ1-5; 7 nucleotides line up with TRBD1. The CDR3 contains 19 residues. Trimming took 3 bases from V and 3 from J; bases not matched to a gene: 17. Germline V gene lookup returns CDR1 LNHDA and CDR2 SQIVND (reference sequence). The DNA for the CDR3 is TGTGCCAGTAGTATCCGCCTGCACTCGGAGACAGGGTTCAATCAGCCCCAGCATTTT. It codes for CASSIRLHSETGFNQPQHF.

This clone was observed a handful of times. The chain carries TRBV10-2 and TRBJ1-5; D gene unclear. V was cut by 6 bases and J by 8 bases, with 17 bases left in between. CDR3 length equals 14 residues. Germline V gene sequence: CDR1 WSHSY, CDR2 SAAADI. The CDR3: CASRPDREWEPQHF. The CDR3 DNA is TGCGCCAGCAGACCAGACCGGGAATGGGAGCCCCAGCATTTT.

This sequence joins TRBV3-1 (or the pseudogene TRBV3-2) and TRBJ2-7; 16 nucleotides agree with TRBD2. J lost 2 bases, V lost 5 bases, and 12 bases had no gene match. The CDR3 runs 19 residues. Germline V gene sequence: CDR1 LGHDT, CDR2 YNNKEL (reference sequence). CDR3 residues: CASSFSSGTSGGVTYEQYF. CDR3 in DNA: TGTGCCAGCAGCTTCTCCTCCGGGACTAGCGGGGGGGTAACCTACGAGCAGTACTTC.

The chain employs TRBV10-2 and TRBJ1-3; TRBD1 matches 7 bases. Unmatched junction bases numbered 17, after V lost 8 bases and J lost 4 bases. In germline, CDR1 is WSHSY, CDR2 SAAADI. This CDR3 has 17 amino acids. The CDR3 sequence: CASRPPTTGAIGNTIYF. The DNA of the CDR3 is TGCGCCAGCCGACCCCCCACAACAGGGGCAATCGGAAACACCATATATTTT.

The gene calls are TRBV5-4 and TRBJ2-3, with 7 bases lining up with TRBD1. Looked up from germline, CDR1 is SGHNT and CDR2 is YYREEE (reference sequence). After removal of 2 bases from V and 1 base from J, the junction contained 1 base not matched to a gene. The CDR3 is 14 residues long. The CDR3 spells CASSFGQGTDTQYF. As DNA, the CDR3 is TGTGCCAGCAGCTTCGGACAGGGCACAGATACGCAGTATTTT.

The V gene is TRBV30, the J gene TRBJ1-2; D remains unclear. The CDR3 covers 13 residues. V shed 0 bases and J shed 6 bases, with 11 bases lying between them. Germline V gene sequence: CDR1 GTSNPN, CDR2 SVGIG (reference sequence). In DNA, the CDR3 is TGTGCCTGGAGTGTACGGCGAACTAATGGCTACACCTTC. It codes for CAWSVRRTNGYTF.

This rearrangement joins TRBV14 to TRBJ1-4; D call uncertain. Germline V gene data show CDR1 as SGHDN and CDR2 as FVKESK. The CDR3 loop spans 15 amino acids. V shed 1 base and J shed 4 bases, with 10 bases lying between them. CDR3 DNA sequence: TGTGCCAGCAGCCAAGCGGCAGCTCTTAATGAAAAACTGTTTTTT. Translation gives CASSQAAALNEKLFF.

Only one count was recorded for this clone. V and J are TRBV7-2 and TRBJ2-7, with 8 bases that match TRBD1. The V gene end was trimmed by 6 bases and the J gene end by 2 bases; junction bases not matched to a gene: 9. This CDR3 region has 15 residues. Germline V gene sequence: CDR1 SGHTA, CDR2 FQGNSA. For the CDR3, the DNA is TGTGCCAGCAGTCTTCGACAGGGGCCTACCTACGAGCAGTACTTC. It specifies CASSLRQGPTYEQYF.

The rearrangement links TRBV6-2 or TRBV6-3 to TRBJ1-5; D is ambiguous. V lost 6 bases, J lost 0 bases, and 15 bases lay in between. CDR3 size: 16 residues. Germline CDR1 is MNHEY and CDR2 is SVGEGT. Here the CDR3 DNA reads TGTGCCAGCAGCCTAGGGTCCGTAGGTAGCAATCAGCCCCAGCATTTT. This encodes CASSLGSVGSNQPQHF.

In this sample, this clone turned up a few times. V usage is TRBV5-4 and J usage is TRBJ2-3, with 9 bases lining up with TRBD2. This CDR3 has 16 residues. Germline V gives CDR1 SGHNT, CDR2 YYREEE (reference sequence). V shed 4 bases and J 5 bases; nucleotides not matched to a gene: 11. The CDR3 is CASSQGHAGGLDTQYF. The CDR3 DNA follows: TGTGCCAGCAGCCAGGGGCACGCGGGGGGGTTAGATACGCAGTATTTT.

The gene calls are TRBV6-5 and TRBJ2-3, with D tentatively TRBD1 (6 bases). Trimming took 6 bases from V and 4 from J, leaving 11 bases between them. Germline CDR1 and CDR2: MNHEY and SVGAGI. CDR3 length: 13 amino acids. CDR3 sequence: CASRGDISDTQYF. The CDR3 DNA reads TGTGCCAGCAGGGGGGACATCTCAGATACGCAGTATTTT.

This sequence joins TRBV19 and TRBJ2-7, with TRBD1 matching over 10 bases. Germline CDR1 reads LNHDA; CDR2 reads SQIVND (reference sequence). With 1 base clipped from V and 2 bases from J, the junction kept 5 bases outside the gene matches. The CDR3 covers 16 residues. Written as DNA, the CDR3 is TGTGCCAGTAGTATAGGGGCCGGGACAGGGGCCTACGAGCAGTACTTC. Its translation: CASSIGAGTGAYEQYF.

V gene TRBV6-5 combines with J gene TRBJ2-1; D unresolved. The CDR3 loop spans 14 amino acids. Trimming stripped 6 bases from V and 8 bases from J, with 17 bases between. Germline assignment: CDR1 MNHEY and CDR2 SVGAGI. The CDR3 is CASRGNPVLDEQFF. CDR3 DNA sequence: TGTGCCAGCAGGGGGAATCCGGTTTTGGATGAGCAGTTCTTC.